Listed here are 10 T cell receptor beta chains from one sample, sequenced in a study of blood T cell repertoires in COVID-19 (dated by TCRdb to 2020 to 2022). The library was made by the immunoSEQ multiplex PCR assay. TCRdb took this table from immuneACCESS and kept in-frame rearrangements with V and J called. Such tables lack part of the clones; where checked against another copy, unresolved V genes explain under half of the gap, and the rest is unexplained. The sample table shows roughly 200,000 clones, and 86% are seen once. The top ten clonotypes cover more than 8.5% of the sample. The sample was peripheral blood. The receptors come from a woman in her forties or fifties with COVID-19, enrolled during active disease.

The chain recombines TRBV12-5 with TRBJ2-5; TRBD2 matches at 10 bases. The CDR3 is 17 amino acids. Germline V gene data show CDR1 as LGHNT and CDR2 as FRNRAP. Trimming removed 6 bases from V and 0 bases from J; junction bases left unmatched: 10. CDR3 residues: CASGPRGSGGYQETQYF. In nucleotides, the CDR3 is TGTGCTAGTGGCCCCCGGGGTAGCGGGGGGTACCAAGAGACCCAGTACTTC.

In DNA, the CDR3 is TGTGCCAGCAGCCTCGACAGAAACTACGAGCAGTACTTC. As protein: CASSLDRNYEQYF. The chain recombines TRBV6-5 with TRBJ2-7; the D gene is possibly TRBD1 (5 bases). CDR1 MNHEY and CDR2 SVGAGI come from the germline V gene. V gave up 6 bases and J gave up 3 bases, with 12 bases separating them. This CDR3 is built from 13 residues.

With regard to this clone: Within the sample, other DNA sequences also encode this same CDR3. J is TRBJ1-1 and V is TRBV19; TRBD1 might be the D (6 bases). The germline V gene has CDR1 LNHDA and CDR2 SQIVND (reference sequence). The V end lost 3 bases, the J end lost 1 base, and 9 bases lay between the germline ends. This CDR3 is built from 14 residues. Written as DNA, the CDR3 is TGTGCCAGTAGTATTCAGGGGACGAACACTGAAGCTTTCTTT. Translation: CASSIQGTNTEAFF.

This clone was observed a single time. The CDR3 DNA reads TGTGCCAGCTCACCATCGACTAGCGGGGGGAGAGATACGCAGTATTTT. This codes for CASSPSTSGGRDTQYF. The rearrangement uses TRBV18 and TRBJ2-3, with TRBD2 identical over 13 bases. The CDR3 contains 16 residues. Germline CDR1 and CDR2: KGHSH and LQKENI. V was clipped by 2 bases and J by 5 bases; unmatched bases: 4.

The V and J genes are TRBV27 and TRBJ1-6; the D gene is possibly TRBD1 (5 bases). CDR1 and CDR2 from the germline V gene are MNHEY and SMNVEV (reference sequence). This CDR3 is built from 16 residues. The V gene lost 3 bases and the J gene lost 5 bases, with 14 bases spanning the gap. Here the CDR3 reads CASSFYGYRHNSPLHF. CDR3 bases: TGTGCCAGCAGTTTCTATGGTTACAGGCATAATTCACCCCTCCACTTT.

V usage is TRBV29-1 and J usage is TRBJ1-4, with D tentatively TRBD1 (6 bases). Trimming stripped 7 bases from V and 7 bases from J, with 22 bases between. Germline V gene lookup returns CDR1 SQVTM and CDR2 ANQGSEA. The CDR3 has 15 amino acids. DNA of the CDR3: TGCAGCGCCGCGGGGAGGGGGGCTGCCGGTGAAAAACTGTTTTTT. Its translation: CSAAGRGAAGEKLFF. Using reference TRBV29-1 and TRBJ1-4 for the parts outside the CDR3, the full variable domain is SAVISQKPSRDICQRGTSLTIQCQVDSQVTMMFWYRQQPGQSLTLIATANQGSEATYESGFVIDKFPISRPNLTFSTLTVSNMSPEDSSIYLCSAAGRGAAGEKLFFGSGTQLSVL.

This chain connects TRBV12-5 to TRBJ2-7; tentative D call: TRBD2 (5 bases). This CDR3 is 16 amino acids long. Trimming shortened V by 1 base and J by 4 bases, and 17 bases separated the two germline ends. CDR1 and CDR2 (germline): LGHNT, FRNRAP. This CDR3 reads CASGLEAGRRGYEQYF. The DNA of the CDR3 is TGTGCTAGTGGTTTGGAAGCCGGACGCAGAGGGTACGAGCAGTACTTC.

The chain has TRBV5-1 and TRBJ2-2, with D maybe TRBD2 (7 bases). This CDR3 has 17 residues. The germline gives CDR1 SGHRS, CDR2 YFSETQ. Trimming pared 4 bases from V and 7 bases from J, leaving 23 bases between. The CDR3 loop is CASSPLSGGLRGGELFF. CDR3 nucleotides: TGCGCCAGCAGCCCCCTGTCGGGGGGCCTCCGGGGCGGGGAGCTGTTTTTT.

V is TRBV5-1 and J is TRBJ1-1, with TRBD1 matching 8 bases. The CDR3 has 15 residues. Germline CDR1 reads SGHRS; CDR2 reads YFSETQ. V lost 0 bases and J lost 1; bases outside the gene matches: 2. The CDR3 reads CASSLADRANTEAFF. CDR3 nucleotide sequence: TGCGCCAGCAGCTTGGCGGACAGGGCGAACACTGAAGCTTTCTTT.

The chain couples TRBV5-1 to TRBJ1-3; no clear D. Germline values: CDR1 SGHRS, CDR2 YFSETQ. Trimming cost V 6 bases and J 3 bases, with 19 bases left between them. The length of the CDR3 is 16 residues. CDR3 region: CASKLGSGSFGNTIYF. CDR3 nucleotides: TGCGCCAGCAAACTCGGATCGGGGTCGTTTGGAAACACCATATATTTT.